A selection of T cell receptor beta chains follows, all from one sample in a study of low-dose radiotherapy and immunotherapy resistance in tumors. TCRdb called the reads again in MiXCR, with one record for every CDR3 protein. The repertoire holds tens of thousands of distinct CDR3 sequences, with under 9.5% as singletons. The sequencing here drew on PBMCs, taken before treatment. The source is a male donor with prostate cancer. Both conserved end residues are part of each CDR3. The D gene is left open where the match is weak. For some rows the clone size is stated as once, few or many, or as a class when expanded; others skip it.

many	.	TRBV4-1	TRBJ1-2	CASSSAAERNYGYTF	TGCGCCAGCAGCTCCGCCGCTGAGCGGAACTATGGCTACACCTTC
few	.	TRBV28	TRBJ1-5	CASSYRPPQHF	TGTGCCAGCAGTTACCGCCCGCCCCAGCATTTT
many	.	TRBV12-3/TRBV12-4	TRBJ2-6	CASSLAPGIPSASGANVLTF	TGTGCCAGCAGTTTAGCGCCAGGAATCCCTTCAGCGTCTGGGGCCAACGTCCTGACTTTC
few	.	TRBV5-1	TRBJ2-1	CASSSDLSYNEQFF	TGCGCCAGCAGCTCGGACCTATCCTACAATGAGCAGTTCTTC
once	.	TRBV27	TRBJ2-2	CASLRTSGRKQYFGTGTGELFF	.
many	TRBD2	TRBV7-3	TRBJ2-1	CASSLQGLAAYNEQFF	TGTGCCAGCAGCTTACAGGGACTAGCGGCATACAATGAGCAGTTCTTC
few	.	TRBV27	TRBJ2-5	CASSLSTGSQETQYF	TGTGCCAGCAGTTTATCTACCGGGTCTCAAGAGACCCAGTACTTC
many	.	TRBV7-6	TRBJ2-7	CASSLATQDYEQYF	TGTGCCAGCAGCTTAGCCACCCAAGACTACGAGCAGTACTTC
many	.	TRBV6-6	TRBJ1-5	CASRDGRQPQHF	TGTGCCAGCAGGGATGGACGACAGCCCCAGCATTTT
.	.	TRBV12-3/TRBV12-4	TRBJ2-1	CASSAQGSSYNEQFF	TGTGCCAGCAGCGCACAGGGAAGCTCCTACAATGAGCAGTTCTTC
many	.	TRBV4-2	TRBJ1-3	CASSQDSSRGTDTIYF	TGTGCCAGCAGCCAAGATAGTTCCCGGGGCACGGACACCATATATTTT
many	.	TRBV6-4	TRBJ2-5	CASSDSGGTQYF	TGTGCCAGCAGTGACTCGGGGGGGACCCAGTACTTC
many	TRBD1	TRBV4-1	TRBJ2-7	CASSSTDFVPGGYEQYF	TGCGCCAGCAGCTCCACCGACTTCGTACCAGGGGGTTACGAGCAGTACTTC
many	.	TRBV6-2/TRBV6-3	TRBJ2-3	CASSFQLATSFRDTQYF	TGTGCCAGCAGTTTCCAGCTAGCGACCTCCTTTAGGGATACGCAGTATTTT
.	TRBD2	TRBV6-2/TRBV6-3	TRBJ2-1	CASSARSSGSRNEQFF	TGTGCCAGCAGTGCCAGGTCTAGCGGGAGTCGAAATGAGCAGTTCTTC
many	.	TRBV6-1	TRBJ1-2	CASSMDVGGYTF	TGTGCCAGCAGTATGGATGTGGGGGGCTACACCTTC
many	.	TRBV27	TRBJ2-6	CAISSLLDTLSSGANVLTF	TGTGCCATCAGCTCACTCCTCGACACGCTAAGCTCTGGGGCCAACGTCCTGACTTTC
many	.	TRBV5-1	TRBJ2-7	CASSADHPTGEQYF	TGCGCCAGCAGCGCGGACCACCCAACCGGCGAGCAGTACTTC
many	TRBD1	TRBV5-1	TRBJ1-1	CASSLGGGGKDTEAFF	TGCGCCAGCAGCTTGGGTGGAGGGGGCAAAGACACTGAAGCTTTCTTT
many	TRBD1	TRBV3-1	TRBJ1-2	CASSPGGLSYGYTF	TGTGCCAGCAGTCCAGGGGGTCTGAGCTATGGCTACACCTTC
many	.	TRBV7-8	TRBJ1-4	CASSLAPGAGTNEKLFF	TGTGCCAGCAGCTTAGCGCCGGGGGCTGGCACTAATGAAAAACTGTTTTTT
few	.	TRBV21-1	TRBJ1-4	CASSPTQKLFF	TGTGCCAGCAGCCCAACTCAGAAACTGTTTTTT
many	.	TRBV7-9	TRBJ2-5	CASSFPRGVGFQETQYF	TGTGCCAGCAGCTTCCCCAGGGGCGTAGGTTTCCAAGAGACCCAGTACTTC
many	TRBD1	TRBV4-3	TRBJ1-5	CASSQDGQGNRPQHF	TGCGCCAGCAGCCAAGATGGACAGGGGAATCGGCCCCAGCATTTT
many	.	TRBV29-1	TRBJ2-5	CSVGGGPETQYF	TGCAGCGTTGGAGGGGGTCCAGAGACCCAGTACTTC
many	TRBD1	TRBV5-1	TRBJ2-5	CASSLGAGGNQETQYF	TGCGCCAGCAGCTTGGGGGCAGGGGGCAACCAAGAGACCCAGTACTTC
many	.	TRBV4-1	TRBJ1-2	CASSRQAIGFNGYTF	TGCGCCAGCAGCCGCCAAGCTATCGGGTTTAATGGCTACACCTTC
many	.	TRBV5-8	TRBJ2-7	CASRGNYEQYF	TGTGCCAGCAGAGGGAACTACGAGCAGTACTTC
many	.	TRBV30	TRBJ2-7	CALIPGPYEQYF	TGTGCCTTGATTCCCGGCCCCTACGAGCAGTACTTC
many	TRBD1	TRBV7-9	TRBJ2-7	CASSSRDRGLDEQYF	TGTGCCAGCAGCTCCCGGGACAGGGGGCTCGACGAGCAGTACTTC
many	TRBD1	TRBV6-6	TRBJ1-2	CASSPQGASTGYTF	TGTGCCAGCAGCCCACAGGGGGCGTCGACTGGCTACACCTTC
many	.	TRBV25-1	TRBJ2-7	CASSDFGSSYEQYF	TGTGCCAGCAGTGATTTCGGGAGCTCCTACGAGCAGTACTTC
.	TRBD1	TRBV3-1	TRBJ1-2	CASSLKRQGALGYGYTF	TGTGCCAGCAGCCTCAAACGACAGGGGGCGCTGGGCTATGGCTACACCTTC
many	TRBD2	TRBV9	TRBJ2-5	CASSSLGGMQETQYF	TGTGCCAGCAGCTCCCTCGGGGGGATGCAGGAGACCCAGTACTTC
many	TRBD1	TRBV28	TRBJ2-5	CASSFTGVQTQYF	TGTGCCAGCAGTTTCACAGGGGTACAGACCCAGTACTTC